This T cell receptor beta chain was recorded in a study of cytomegalovirus exposure and HLA in healthy donors. The germline gives CDR1 SGDLS, CDR2 YYNGEE. This CDR3 is 14 amino acids long. Trimming removed 6 bases at V and 1 base at J, with 10 bases between. General study findings and limits: Several V segments, TRBV6-2 and TRBV6-3 among them, could not be told apart and were dropped.

Use of 60 Vbeta and 13 Jbeta primers characterized the PCR. Assay used: immunoSEQ multiplex PCR; TCRdb lists only in-frame clones, some missing. The sample carries about 89,000 clones, 60% to 80% recorded once. Worth noting for this clone: Its antigen is undetermined.

This TCR was recovered from a man under 40 in good health and CMV-seronegative. Sample: PBMCs. This sequence joins TRBV9 and TRBJ2-2; TRBD1 might be the D (5 bases). The CDR3: CASTRQQNTGELFF. The CDR3 DNA reads TGTGCCAGCACCCGACAGCAGAACACCGGGGAGCTGTTTTTT.